This T cell receptor beta chain comes out of a study of blood T cell repertoires in COVID-19. Looking at the study overall: Researchers got acute and convalescent COVID-19 samples from the United States, Italy and Spain. Nucleic acid was either cDNA or gDNA, and it came from T cells, B-cell-depleted T cells, or PBMCs.

This CDR3 spans 13 amino acids. The germline V gene has CDR1 SGHDT and CDR2 YYEEEE. Trimming removed 2 bases from V and 4 bases from J, with 10 bases in between. The age range of participants was about 18 to 100 years, with residence in around 22 US areas. Donors in Cohort 3 who had recovered were those with two negative PCRs, healthcare professional clearance, or resolution of their symptoms. Clones were read by immunoSEQ multiplex PCR, and TCRdb kept only the in-frame ones, dropping some. This sample has roughly 290,000 clones, with approximately 83% found just once. What was sequenced was PBMCs or T cells enriched from blood (not recorded which). This receptor was obtained from a young man who had recovered from COVID-19. The gene calls are TRBV5-6 and TRBJ2-7; D is uncertain. CDR3 loop: CASSFLSGYEQYF. Here the CDR3 DNA reads TGTGCCAGCAGCTTCCTTTCCGGTTACGAGCAGTACTTC.